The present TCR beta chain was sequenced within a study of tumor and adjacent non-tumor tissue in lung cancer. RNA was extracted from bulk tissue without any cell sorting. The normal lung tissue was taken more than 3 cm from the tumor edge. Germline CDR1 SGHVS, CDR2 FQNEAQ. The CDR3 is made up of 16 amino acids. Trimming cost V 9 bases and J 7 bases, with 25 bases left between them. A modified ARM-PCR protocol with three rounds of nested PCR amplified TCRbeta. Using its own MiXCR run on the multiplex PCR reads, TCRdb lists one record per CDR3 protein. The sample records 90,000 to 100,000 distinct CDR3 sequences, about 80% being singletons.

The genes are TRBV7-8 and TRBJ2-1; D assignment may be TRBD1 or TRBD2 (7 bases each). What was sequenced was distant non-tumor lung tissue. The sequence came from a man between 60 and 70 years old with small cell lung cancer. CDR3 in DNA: TGTGCCAGTATCTTAGGGGGCGGGAGAGTCTTTAATGAGCAGTTCTTC. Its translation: CASILGGGRVFNEQFF.